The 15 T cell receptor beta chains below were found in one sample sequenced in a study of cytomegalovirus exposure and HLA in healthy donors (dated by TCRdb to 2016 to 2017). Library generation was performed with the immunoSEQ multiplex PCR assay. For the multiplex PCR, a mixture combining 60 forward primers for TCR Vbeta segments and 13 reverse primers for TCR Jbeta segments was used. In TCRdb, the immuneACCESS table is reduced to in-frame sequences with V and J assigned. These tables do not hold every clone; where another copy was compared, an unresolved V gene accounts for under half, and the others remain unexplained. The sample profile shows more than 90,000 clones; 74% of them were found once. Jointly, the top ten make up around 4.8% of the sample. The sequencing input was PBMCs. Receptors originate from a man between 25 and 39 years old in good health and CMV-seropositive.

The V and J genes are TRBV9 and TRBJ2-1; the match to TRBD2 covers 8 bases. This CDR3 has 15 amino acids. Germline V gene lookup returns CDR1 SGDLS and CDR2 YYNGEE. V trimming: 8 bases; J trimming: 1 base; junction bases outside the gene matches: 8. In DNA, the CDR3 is TGTGCCAGTGATCGGGGGGGGGATTCCTACAATGAGCAGTTCTTC. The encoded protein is CASDRGGDSYNEQFF.

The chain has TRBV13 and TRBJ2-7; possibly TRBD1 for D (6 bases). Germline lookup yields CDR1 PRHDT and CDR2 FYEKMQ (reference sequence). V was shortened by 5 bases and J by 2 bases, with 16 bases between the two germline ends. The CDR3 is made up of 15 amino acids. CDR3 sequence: CASSPSGQGTYEQYF. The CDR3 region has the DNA TGTGCCAGCAGCCCGTCGGGACAAGGGACCTACGAGCAGTACTTC.

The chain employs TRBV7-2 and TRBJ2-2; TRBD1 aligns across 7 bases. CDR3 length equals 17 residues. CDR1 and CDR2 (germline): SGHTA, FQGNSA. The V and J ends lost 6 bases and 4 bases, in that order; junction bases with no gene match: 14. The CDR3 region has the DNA TGTGCCAGCAGTAAAGTAAGACAGGGAGTGCCCACCGGGGAGCTGTTTTTT. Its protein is CASSKVRQGVPTGELFF.

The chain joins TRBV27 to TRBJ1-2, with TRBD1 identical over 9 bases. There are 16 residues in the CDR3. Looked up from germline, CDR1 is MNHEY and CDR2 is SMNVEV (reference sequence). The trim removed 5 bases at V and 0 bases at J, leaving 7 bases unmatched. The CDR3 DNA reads TGTGCCAGCAGTCCCCGGGACAGGGATACTAACTATGGCTACACCTTC. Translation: CASSPRDRDTNYGYTF.

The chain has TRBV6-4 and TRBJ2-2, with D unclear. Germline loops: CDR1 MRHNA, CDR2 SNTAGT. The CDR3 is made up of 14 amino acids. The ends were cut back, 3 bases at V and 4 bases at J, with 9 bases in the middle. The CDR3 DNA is TGTGCCAGCAGTGATAGTCCATCCACCGGGGAGCTGTTTTTT. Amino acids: CASSDSPSTGELFF.

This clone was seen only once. The CDR3 reads CASSTGAETQYF. In DNA, the CDR3 is TGTGCCAGCAGTACAGGGGCCGAGACCCAGTACTTC. V is TRBV28 and J is TRBJ2-5; the match to TRBD1 covers 7 bases. The CDR3 totals 12 residues. Trimming took 5 bases from V and 5 from J; bases not matched to a gene: 2. Germline V gene data show CDR1 as MDHEN and CDR2 as SYDVKM.

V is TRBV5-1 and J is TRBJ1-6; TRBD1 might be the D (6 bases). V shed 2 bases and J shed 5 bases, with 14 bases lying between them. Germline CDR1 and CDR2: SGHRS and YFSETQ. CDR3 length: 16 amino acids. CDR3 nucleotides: TGCGCCAGCAGCTTCCTAGGACAGACCGATAATTCACCCCTCCACTTT. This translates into CASSFLGQTDNSPLHF.

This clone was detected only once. CDR3 amino acids: CASSFESSSGNTIYF. The CDR3 nucleotides are TGTGCCAGCAGTTTCGAGTCTTCCTCAGGAAACACCATATATTTT. The chain combines TRBV28 with TRBJ1-3; D remains ambiguous. CDR1 MDHEN and CDR2 SYDVKM come from the germline V gene. Trimming shortened V by 3 bases and J by 4 bases, and 13 bases separated the two germline ends. This CDR3 is 15 amino acids long.

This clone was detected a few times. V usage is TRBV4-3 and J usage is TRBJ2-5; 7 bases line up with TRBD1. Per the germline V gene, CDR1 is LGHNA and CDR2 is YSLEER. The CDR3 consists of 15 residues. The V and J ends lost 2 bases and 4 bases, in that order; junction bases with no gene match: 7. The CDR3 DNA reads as TGCGCCAGCAGCCAACAGCGGACAGGTGGAGAGACCCAGTACTTC. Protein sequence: CASSQQRTGGETQYF.

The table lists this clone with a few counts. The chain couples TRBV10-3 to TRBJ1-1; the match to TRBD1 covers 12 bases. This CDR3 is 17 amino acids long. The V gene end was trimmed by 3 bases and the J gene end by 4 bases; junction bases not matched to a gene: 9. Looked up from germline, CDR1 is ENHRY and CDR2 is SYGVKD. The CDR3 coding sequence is TGTGCCATCAGTGACTCGGGACAGGGGGCATCGGGCACTGAAGCTTTCTTT. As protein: CAISDSGQGASGTEAFF.

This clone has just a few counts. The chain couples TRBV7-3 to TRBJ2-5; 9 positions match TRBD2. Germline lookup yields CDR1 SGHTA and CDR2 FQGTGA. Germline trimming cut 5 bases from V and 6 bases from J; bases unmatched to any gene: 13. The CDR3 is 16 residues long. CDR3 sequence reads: CASSPRGAGGIKTQYF. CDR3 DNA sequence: TGTGCCAGCAGCCCTCGTGGAGCGGGGGGAATCAAGACCCAGTACTTC.

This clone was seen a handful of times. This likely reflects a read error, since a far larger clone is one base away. This chain's CDR3 is CASSSQTGNTEAFF. The CDR3, as DNA: TGTGCCAGCAGCTCGCAGACAGGGAACACTGAAGCTTTCTTT. V gene TRBV5-6 combines with J gene TRBJ1-1, with a weak D call TRBD1 (6 bases). V lost 3 bases to trimming and J lost 1 base, with 10 bases between them. Germline CDR1 reads SGHDT; CDR2 reads YYEEEE. The CDR3 has 14 amino acids.

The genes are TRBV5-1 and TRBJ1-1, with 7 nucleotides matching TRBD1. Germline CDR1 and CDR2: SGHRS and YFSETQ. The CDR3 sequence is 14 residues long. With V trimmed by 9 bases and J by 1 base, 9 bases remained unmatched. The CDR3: CATREGAANTEAFF. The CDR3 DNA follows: TGCGCCACTCGAGAGGGGGCGGCGAACACTGAAGCTTTCTTT.

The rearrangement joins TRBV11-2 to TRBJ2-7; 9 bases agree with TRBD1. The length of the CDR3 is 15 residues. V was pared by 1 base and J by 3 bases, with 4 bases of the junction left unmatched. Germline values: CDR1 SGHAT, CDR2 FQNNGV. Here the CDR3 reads CASSLAGQGIYEQYF. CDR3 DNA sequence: TGTGCCAGCAGCTTAGCGGGACAGGGTATCTACGAGCAGTACTTC.

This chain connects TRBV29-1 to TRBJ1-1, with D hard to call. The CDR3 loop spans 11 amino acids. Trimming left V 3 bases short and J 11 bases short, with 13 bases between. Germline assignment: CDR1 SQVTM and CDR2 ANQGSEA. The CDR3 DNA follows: TGCAGCGTTGAGGGGAGCGCAGAGGCTTTCTTT. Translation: CSVEGSAEAFF.